The clone carrying this T cell receptor (beta chain) was found a few times. This record belongs to a study of identical twins. Trimming cost V 8 bases and J 2 bases, with 12 bases left between them. The CDR3 sequence is 14 residues long. A universal primer site was incorporated via template switching, and the cDNA contained unique molecular identifiers. MiXCR, applied by TCRdb to the 5' RACE reads, yields one record per CDR3 protein. Counted here are 520,000 or so distinct CDR3 sequences, approximately 22% occurring once; the ten biggest clones make up about 0.91%. These data were also filed under a second study, of T cells expressing NK-cell markers.

Sequences were obtained from CD4+ T cells sorted from blood. This TCR was recovered from a woman between 18 and 29 years old in good health. The chain carries TRBV12-3 or TRBV12-4 and TRBJ2-2; D perhaps matches TRBD1 (6 bases). The CDR3 loop is CASGGHQNTGELFF. Here the CDR3 DNA reads TGTGCCAGCGGGGGACACCAAAACACCGGGGAGCTGTTTTTT.